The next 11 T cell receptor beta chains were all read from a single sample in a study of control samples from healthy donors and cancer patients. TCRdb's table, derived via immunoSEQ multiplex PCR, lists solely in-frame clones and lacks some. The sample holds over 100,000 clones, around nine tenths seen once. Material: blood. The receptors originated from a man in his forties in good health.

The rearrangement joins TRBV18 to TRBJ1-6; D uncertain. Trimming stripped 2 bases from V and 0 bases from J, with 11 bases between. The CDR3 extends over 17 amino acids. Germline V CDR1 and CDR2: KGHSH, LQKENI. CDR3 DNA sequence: TGTGCCAGCTCACCAGATCCAGGCATCTCCTATAATTCACCCCTCCACTTT. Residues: CASSPDPGISYNSPLHF.

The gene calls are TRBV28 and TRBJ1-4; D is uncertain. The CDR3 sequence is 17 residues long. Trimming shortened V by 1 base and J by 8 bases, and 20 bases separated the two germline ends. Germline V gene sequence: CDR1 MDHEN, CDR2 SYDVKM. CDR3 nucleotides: TGTGCCAGCAGTTTATTAGGCAAGGAGGGATTAGGGGAAAAACTGTTTTTT. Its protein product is CASSLLGKEGLGEKLFF.

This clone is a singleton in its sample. CDR3 nucleotide sequence: TGCAGTGTCCCTGGAGAGACAGAAGCTTTCTTT. Its translation: CSVPGETEAFF. This chain connects TRBV20-1 to TRBJ1-1, with D hard to call. Germline V gene data show CDR1 as DFQATT and CDR2 as SNEGSKA (reference sequence). Trimming removed 7 bases from V and 8 bases from J, with 14 bases in between. This CDR3 contains 11 residues.

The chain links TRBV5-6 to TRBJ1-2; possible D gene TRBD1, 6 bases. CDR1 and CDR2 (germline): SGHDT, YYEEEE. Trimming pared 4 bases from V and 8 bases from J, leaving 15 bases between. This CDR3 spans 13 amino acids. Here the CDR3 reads CASSPDRTAGYTF. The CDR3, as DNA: TGTGCCAGCAGCCCGGACAGAACAGCGGGCTACACCTTC.

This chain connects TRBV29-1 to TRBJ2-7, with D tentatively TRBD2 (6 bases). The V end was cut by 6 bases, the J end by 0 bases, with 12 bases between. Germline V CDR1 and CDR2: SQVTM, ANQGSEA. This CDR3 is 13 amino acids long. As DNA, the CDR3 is TGCAGCGTGGGAGGTATGGGCTCCTACGAGCAGTACTTC. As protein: CSVGGMGSYEQYF.

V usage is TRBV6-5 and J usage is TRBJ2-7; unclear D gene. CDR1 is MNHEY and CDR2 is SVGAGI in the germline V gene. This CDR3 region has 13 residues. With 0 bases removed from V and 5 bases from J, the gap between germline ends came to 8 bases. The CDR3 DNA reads TGTGCCAGCAGTTACTCGAATCGCGACGAGCAGTACTTC. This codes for CASSYSNRDEQYF.

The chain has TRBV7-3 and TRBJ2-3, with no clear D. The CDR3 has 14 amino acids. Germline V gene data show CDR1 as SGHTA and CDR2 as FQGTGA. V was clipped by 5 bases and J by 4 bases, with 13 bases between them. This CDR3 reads CASSPSTNSDTQYF. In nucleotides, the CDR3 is TGTGCCAGCAGCCCCTCCACGAACTCAGATACGCAGTATTTT.

The CDR3 bases are TGCAGCGTCGGAGAGACAGGGGCGAACACTGAAGCTTTCTTT. It specifies CSVGETGANTEAFF. This chain connects TRBV29-1 to TRBJ1-1, with 8 bases matching TRBD1. Per the germline V gene, CDR1 is SQVTM and CDR2 is ANQGSEA. This CDR3 is 14 amino acids long. With V trimmed by 6 bases and J by 1 base, 7 bases remained unmatched.

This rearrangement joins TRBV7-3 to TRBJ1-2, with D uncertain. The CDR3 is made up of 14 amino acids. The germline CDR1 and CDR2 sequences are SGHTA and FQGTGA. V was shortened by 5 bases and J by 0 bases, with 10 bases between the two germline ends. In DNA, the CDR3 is TGTGCCAGCAGCCCGGAGTCCTCTAACTATGGCTACACCTTC. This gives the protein CASSPESSNYGYTF.

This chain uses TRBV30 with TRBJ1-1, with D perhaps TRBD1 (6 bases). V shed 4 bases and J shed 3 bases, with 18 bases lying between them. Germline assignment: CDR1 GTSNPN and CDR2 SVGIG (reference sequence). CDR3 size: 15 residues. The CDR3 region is CAWTPLGGLYTEAFF. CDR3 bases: TGTGCCTGGACCCCCCTCGGGGGCCTGTACACTGAAGCTTTCTTT. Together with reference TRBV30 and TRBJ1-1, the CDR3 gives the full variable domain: SQTIHQWPATLVQPVGSPLSLECTVEGTSNPNLYWYRQAAGRGLQLLFYSVGIGQISSEVPQNLSASRPQDRQFILSSKKLLLSDSGFYLCAWTPLGGLYTEAFFGQGTRLTVV.

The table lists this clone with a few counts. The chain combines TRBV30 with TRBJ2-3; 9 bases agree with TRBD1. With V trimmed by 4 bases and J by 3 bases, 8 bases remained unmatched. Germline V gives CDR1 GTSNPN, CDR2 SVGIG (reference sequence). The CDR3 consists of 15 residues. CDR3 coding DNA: TGTGCCTGGACCCCGGGACAGGGAACAACAGATACGCAGTATTTT. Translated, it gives CAWTPGQGTTDTQYF.